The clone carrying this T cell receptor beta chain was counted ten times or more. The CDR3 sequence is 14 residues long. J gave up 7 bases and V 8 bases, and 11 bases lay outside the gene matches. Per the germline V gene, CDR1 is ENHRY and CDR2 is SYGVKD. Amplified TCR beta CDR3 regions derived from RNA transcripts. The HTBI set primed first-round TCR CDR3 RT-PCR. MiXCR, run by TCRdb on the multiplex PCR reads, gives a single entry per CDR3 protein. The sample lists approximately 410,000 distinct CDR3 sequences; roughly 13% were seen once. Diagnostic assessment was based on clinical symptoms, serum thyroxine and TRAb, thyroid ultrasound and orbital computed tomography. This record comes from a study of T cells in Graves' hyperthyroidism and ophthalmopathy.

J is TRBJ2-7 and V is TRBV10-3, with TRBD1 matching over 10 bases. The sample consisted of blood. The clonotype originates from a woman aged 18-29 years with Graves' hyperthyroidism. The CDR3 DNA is TGTGCCATCCAACGGGACAGGGGAACAAGTGAGCAGTACTTC. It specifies CAIQRDRGTSEQYF.